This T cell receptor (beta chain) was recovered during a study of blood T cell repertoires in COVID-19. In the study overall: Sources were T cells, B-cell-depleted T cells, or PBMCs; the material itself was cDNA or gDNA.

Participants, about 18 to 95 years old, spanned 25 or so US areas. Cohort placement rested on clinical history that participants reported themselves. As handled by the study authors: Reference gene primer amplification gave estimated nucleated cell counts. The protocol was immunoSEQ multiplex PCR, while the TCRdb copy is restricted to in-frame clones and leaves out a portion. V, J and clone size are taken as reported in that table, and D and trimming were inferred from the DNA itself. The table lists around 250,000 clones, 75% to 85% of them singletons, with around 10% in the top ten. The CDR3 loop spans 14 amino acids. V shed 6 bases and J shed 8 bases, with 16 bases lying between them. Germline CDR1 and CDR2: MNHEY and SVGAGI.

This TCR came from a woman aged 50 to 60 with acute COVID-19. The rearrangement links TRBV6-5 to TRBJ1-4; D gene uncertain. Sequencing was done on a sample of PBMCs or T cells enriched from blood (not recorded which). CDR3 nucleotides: TGTGCCAGCAGGCGTACTGCGTTTAGCGAAAAACTGTTTTTT. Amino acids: CASRRTAFSEKLFF.